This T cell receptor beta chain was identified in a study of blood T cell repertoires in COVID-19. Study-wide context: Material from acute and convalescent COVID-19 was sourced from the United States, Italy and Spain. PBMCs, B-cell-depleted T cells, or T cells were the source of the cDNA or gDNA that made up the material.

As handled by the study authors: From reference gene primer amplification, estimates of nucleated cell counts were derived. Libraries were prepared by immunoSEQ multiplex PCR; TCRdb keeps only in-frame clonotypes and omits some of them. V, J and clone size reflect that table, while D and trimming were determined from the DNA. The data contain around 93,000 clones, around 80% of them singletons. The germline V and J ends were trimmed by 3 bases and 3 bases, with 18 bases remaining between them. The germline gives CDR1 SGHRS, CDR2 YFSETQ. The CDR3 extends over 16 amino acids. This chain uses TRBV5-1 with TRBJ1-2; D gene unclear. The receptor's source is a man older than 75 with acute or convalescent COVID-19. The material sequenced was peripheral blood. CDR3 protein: CASSSGSLGADYGYTF. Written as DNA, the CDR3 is TGCGCCAGCAGCTCCGGGTCACTCGGAGCAGACTATGGCTACACCTTC.